This T cell receptor beta chain was retrieved from a study of intratumoral heterogeneity in liver cancer. Study context: The median patient age was approximately 63 years, and most were male. Broader study findings: Tumor-infiltrating lymphocytes were acknowledged as under-represented in the sampling.

A word on this clone: Its antigen remains unidentified. At one boundary the junction diverges from the germline segment, which might be a read error.

Profiled with immunoSEQ multiplex PCR; TCRdb holds only in-frame clones, not every one. This table holds tens of thousands of clones, approximately 70% found once. Germline CDR1 SSHAT, CDR2 FNYEAQ (reference sequence). The CDR3 has 15 amino acids. Before surgical resection, these early-stage hepatocellular carcinoma patients received no treatment. Samples came from areas without visible necrosis or hemorrhage. V is TRBV7-7 and J is TRBJ2-5; 11 positions match TRBD1. This TCR came from a woman aged 70 to 79 with hepatocellular carcinoma. The sample here was tumor-adjacent normal tissue, taken before any cancer treatment. CDR3 region: CASSLGGTGGETQYF. CDR3 bases: TGTGCTAGCAGCTTAGGGGGGACAGGGGGAGAGACCCAGTACTTC. Full variable domain (rest looked up from reference TRBV7-7 and TRBJ2-5): GAGVSQSPRYKVTKRGQDVTLRCDPISSHATLYWYQQALGQGPEFLTYFNYEAQPDKSGLPSDRFSAERPEGSISTLTIQRTEQRDSAMYRCASSLGGTGGETQYFGPGTRLLVL.